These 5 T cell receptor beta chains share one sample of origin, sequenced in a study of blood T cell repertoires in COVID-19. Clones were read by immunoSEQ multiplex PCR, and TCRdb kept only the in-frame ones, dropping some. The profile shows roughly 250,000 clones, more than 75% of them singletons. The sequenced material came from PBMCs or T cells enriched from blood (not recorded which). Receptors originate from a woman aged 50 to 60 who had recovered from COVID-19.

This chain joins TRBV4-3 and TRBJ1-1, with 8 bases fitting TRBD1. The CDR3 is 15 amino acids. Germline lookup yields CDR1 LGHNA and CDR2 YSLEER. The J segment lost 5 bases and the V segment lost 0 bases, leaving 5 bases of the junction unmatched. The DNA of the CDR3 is TGCGCCAGCAGCCAAGAATACAGGGGGGGGACTGAAGCTTTCTTT. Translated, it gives CASSQEYRGGTEAFF.

The CDR3, as DNA: TGTGCCAGCAGCCCCACCCGGGATACGCAGTATTTT. Residues: CASSPTRDTQYF. This chain uses TRBV2 with TRBJ2-3; D uncertain. Germline CDR1 is SNHLY and CDR2 is FYNNEI. CDR3 length equals 12 residues. V lost 6 bases and J 6 bases, leaving 10 bases between the germline ends.

CDR3 nucleotides: TGTGCCAGTAGTTCCGGGACTAGCGGGAGTTACGAGCAGTACTTC. Translating it yields CASSSGTSGSYEQYF. V is TRBV19 and J is TRBJ2-7; 14 nucleotides line up with TRBD2. After removal of 5 bases from V and 4 bases from J, the junction contained 4 bases not matched to a gene. Germline V lookup: CDR1 LNHDA, CDR2 SQIVND (reference sequence). This CDR3 comprises 15 residues.

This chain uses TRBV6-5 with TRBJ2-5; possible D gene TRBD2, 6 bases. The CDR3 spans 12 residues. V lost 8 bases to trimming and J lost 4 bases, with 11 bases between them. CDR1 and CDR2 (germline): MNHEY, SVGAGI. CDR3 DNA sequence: TGTGCCAGCCAACACGGGGGAGAGACCCAGTACTTC. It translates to CASQHGGETQYF.

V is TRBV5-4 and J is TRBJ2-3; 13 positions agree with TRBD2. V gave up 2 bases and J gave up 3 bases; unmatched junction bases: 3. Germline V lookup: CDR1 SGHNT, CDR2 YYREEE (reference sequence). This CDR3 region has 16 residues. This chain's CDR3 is CASSLRTSGSTDTQYF. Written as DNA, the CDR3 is TGTGCCAGCAGCTTACGGACTAGCGGGAGTACAGATACGCAGTATTTT. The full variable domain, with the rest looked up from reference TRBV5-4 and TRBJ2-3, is ETGVTQSPTHLIKTRGQQVTLRCSSQSGHNTVSWYQQALGQGPQFIFQYYREEENGRGNFPPRFSGLQFPNYSSELNVNALELDDSALYLCASSLRTSGSTDTQYFGPGTRLTVL.